This T cell receptor (beta chain) was captured in a study of PD-1 blockade in classical Hodgkin lymphoma (dated by TCRdb to about 2020). In the study overall: The study used TCR beta sequencing and CyTOF to define a peripheral blood immune signature of response to PD-1 blockade in classical Hodgkin lymphoma.

The full study reports these points: Only a single clinical trial cohort was studied, and what caused the repertoire differences, possibly disease activity or prior therapy, remained undefined. Newly diagnosed patients were reported to have lower baseline TCR diversity than healthy donors, and relapsed/refractory patients were reported to have lower baseline TCR diversity still.

This clone came up once. This receptor's antigen is unknown. No base quality values were provided; no much bigger clone lies one nucleotide off. The Qiagen DNeasy kit was used to extract genomic DNA both from unsorted PBMCs and from the negatively selected CD4+ and CD8+ fractions. Amplification of TCR beta CDR3 regions was done by immunoSEQ multiplex PCR with primers that anneal to V and J segments. A synthetic immune receptor repertoire was used to minimize amplification bias, and any remaining bias was removed computationally after sequencing. On the study's bioinformatics: Repertoire diversity was quantified as the Shannon entropy index using custom Python scripts. Unsorted, CD4+ and CD8+ repertoires were examined separately, except in combined analyses, for which CD4+ and CD8+ sequences were merged in silico. TCRdb obtained this table from immuneACCESS and retained in-frame rearrangements with V and J assigned. These tables miss some clones; where compared with another copy, unresolved V genes account for less than half of the shortfall, and the remainder is unexplained. V and J calls and clone size are given by that table; D and trimming were obtained from the DNA. This sample is represented by around 43,000 clones; approximately 90% of them were singletons. The ten most abundant clones make up roughly 5.3% of the sample.

The sample's time point label is to be understood as: newly diagnosed, previously untreated cHL patient sample. To serve as a comparison group for the relapsed/refractory trial patients, PBMCs were sequenced from patients with newly diagnosed, previously untreated classical Hodgkin lymphoma. Peripheral blood was collected in 8 mL Vacutainer Cell Preparation Tubes, from which PBMCs were isolated by centrifugation and then cryopreserved. The sequence derives from a human donor with classical Hodgkin lymphoma. Sequencing used peripheral blood mononuclear cells (PBMCs).

The nucleotide sequence is TGTGCCAGCAGCTTAGTAGACAGCTCTGGGGAGCAGTACTTC. Its protein product is CASSLVDSSGEQYF. The V and J genes are TRBV7-9 and TRBJ2-7; the best D guess is TRBD1, with 5 bases matching. Based on the germline V gene (reference sequence), the CDR1 and CDR2 sequences are SEHNR and FQNEAQ. V and J lose 1 base and 7 bases, and a span of 14 bases separates them. There are 14 amino acids in the CDR3, from cysteine to phenylalanine inclusive. The DNA shown is the 42-base CDR3, in frame from base 1.